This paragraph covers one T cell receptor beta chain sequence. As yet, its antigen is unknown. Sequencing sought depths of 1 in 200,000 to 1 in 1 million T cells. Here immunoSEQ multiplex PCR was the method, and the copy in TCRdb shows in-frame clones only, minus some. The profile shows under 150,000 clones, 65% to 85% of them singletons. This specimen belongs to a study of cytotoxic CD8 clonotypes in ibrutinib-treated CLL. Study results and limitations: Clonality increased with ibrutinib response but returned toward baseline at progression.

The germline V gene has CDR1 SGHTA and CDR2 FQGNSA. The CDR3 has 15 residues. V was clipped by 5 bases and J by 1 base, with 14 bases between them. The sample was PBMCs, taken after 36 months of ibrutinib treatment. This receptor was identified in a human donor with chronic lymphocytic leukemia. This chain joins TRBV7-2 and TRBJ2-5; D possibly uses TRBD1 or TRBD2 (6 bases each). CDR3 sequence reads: CASSLLGGLQETQYF. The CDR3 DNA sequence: TGTGCCAGCAGCCTCCTAGGGGGACTCCAAGAGACCCAGTACTTC.